Listed below are T cell receptor beta chains from one sample, sequenced in a study of graft-versus-host responses after intestinal transplantation. Produced via immunoSEQ multiplex PCR; TCRdb's table is partial and in-frame only. The table has 35,000 to 55,000 clones, approximately 95% seen once. Sequences were derived from PBMCs, sampled 750 to 800 days after a first intestinal transplant, on the day of a second. These receptors were obtained from a human patient who received an intestinal transplant, so some T cells may come from the graft donor. CDR3s leave out the opening cysteine and the closing phenylalanine or tryptophan. Part of the rows lack a size; the others show once, few, many or a class for expanded clones.

v_call	j_call	clone_size	cdr3_aa
TRBV28	TRBJ1-2	-	ASSWSLGFGYT
TRBV5-4	TRBJ2-3	-	ASSGTVLSTDTQY
TRBV6-5	TRBJ1-2	-	ASSYDTRNYGYT
TRBV5-1	TRBJ2-5	once	ASSLKGLTDAGRETQY
TRBV6-6	TRBJ1-5	-	ASRTGGANNQPQH
TRBV7-3	TRBJ2-1	-	ASSLNLAGQSYNEQF
TRBV30	TRBJ1-1	-	AWSPGSFYAEAF
TRBV19	TRBJ2-2	-	ASSNTGELF
TRBV9	TRBJ2-5	-	ASSVYGDTETQY
TRBV6-5	TRBJ2-3	-	ASSYSGLASDTQY
TRBV7-8	TRBJ2-3	-	ASSLPAGFSTDTQY
TRBV30	TRBJ2-7	-	AWSVAIDEQY
TRBV6-4	TRBJ2-3	-	ASSDVGSSTDTQY
TRBV5-8	TRBJ2-5	-	ASSQGIGKTQY
TRBV10-3	TRBJ1-5	-	ATGTGPGGGNQPQH
TRBV19	TRBJ2-7	-	ASSSRDLHYEQY
TRBV19	TRBJ1-4	-	ASTPRRFERGRIRLDEKLF
TRBV9	TRBJ1-5	-	ASSLLGDRYQPQH
TRBV11-2	TRBJ1-2	-	ASSFGRYYGYT
TRBV7-8	TRBJ1-3	once	ASSRDLYPVGTIY
TRBV10-3	TRBJ1-5	-	AISEEGVGRAQH
TRBV12-2	TRBJ1-4	-	ASRLEVGQSWGKLF
TRBV4-1	TRBJ2-3	-	ASSQDGSGRATDTQY
TRBV1	TRBJ1-2	-	TSSCKCLRKTYGYT
TRBV6-5	TRBJ2-1	-	ASCGLAGSDNEQF
TRBV10-3	TRBJ1-3	few	AISEFGEAL
TRBV2	TRBJ1-1	-	ASIWDRGRAF
TRBV27	TRBJ1-2	-	ASSLSRSFYGYT
TRBV29-1	TRBJ2-1	once	SVQFRGTYNEQF
TRBV18	TRBJ1-2	-	ASSTDRDYGYT
TRBV19	TRBJ2-7	-	ASSVFIAYEQY
TRBV30	TRBJ2-2	-	AWSVRRLGTGELF
TRBV28	TRBJ1-5	-	ASSFRGDQPQH
TRBV27	TRBJ2-2	-	ASSPIPPTVMNTGELF
TRBV19	TRBJ2-5	-	ATSPWVSERLQETQY
TRBV7-9	-	-	ASSSTYEQY
TRBV11-2	TRBJ2-7	-	ASSSPATSGSYEQY
TRBV5-7	TRBJ2-1	-	ASIGASCENEQF
TRBV28	TRBJ1-3	-	ASSRGSGNTIY
TRBV6-5	TRBJ2-5	-	ASSYSGGGPGETQY
TRBV7-2	TRBJ2-3	-	ASSFGTGTDTQY